This T cell receptor (beta chain) was captured in a study of cytomegalovirus exposure and HLA in healthy donors. Study-level points and caveats: HLA alleles were associated with 15,000 to 20,000 TCR beta sequences in a later analysis at 0.05 false discovery rate. Confirmation was obtained in vitro that a few CMV-associated chains are specific for CMV antigens.

The PCR made use of 60 Vbeta and 13 Jbeta primers. Libraries were prepared by immunoSEQ multiplex PCR; TCRdb keeps only in-frame clonotypes and omits some of them. The table lists more than 80,000 clones, approximately 79% of them singletons, with over 15% in the top ten. About this clone itself: As yet, its antigen is unknown.

Germline CDR1 reads LNHDA; CDR2 reads SQIVND (reference sequence). The J segment lost 3 bases and the V segment lost 7 bases, leaving 3 bases of the junction unmatched. The CDR3 consists of 13 residues. This chain connects TRBV19 to TRBJ1-5, with 7 bases identical to TRBD1. Sample: PBMCs. This TCR was sampled from a woman aged 55-70 years in good health and CMV-seropositive. The DNA for the CDR3 is TGTGCCAGTATCGGGACAGCCAATCAGCCCCAGCATTTT. This encodes CASIGTANQPQHF.